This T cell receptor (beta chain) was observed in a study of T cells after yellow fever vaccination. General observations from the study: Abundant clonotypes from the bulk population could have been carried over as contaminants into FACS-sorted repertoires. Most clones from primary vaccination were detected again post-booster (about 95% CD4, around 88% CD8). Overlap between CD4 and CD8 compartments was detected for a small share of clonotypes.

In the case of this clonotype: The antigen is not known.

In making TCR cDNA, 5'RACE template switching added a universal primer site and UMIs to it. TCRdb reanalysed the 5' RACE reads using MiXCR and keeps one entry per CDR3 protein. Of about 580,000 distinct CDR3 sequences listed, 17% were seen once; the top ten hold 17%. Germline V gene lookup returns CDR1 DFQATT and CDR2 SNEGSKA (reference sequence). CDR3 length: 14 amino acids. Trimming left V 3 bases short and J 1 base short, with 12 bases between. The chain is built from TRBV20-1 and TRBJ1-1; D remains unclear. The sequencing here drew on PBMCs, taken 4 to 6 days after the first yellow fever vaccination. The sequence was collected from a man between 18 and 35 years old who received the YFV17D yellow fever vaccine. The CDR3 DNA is TGCAGTGCTAGCAAGCCCACCACGAACACTGAAGCTTTCTTT. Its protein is CSASKPTTNTEAFF.